This entry concerns a single TCR beta chain. This record comes from a study of blood T cell repertoires in COVID-19. Overall study: Sources were T cells, B-cell-depleted T cells, or PBMCs; the material itself was cDNA or gDNA.

The assay was immunoSEQ multiplex PCR, and TCRdb's table has in-frame clones only and misses some. Counted here are approximately 220,000 clones, around 83% occurring once; the ten biggest clones make up about 7.4%. This CDR3 is built from 14 residues. Germline-derived CDR1 and CDR2 are SGDLS and YYNGEE. V was cut by 4 bases and J by 6 bases, with 14 bases left in between. What was sequenced was peripheral blood. This rearrangement joins TRBV9 to TRBJ2-1; maybe TRBD2 (5 bases). The sequence came from a woman aged 45-59 years with acute or convalescent COVID-19. The chain's CDR3 is CASSQQGGLNEQFF. The CDR3 nucleotides read TGTGCCAGCAGCCAGCAAGGCGGACTCAATGAGCAGTTCTTC.